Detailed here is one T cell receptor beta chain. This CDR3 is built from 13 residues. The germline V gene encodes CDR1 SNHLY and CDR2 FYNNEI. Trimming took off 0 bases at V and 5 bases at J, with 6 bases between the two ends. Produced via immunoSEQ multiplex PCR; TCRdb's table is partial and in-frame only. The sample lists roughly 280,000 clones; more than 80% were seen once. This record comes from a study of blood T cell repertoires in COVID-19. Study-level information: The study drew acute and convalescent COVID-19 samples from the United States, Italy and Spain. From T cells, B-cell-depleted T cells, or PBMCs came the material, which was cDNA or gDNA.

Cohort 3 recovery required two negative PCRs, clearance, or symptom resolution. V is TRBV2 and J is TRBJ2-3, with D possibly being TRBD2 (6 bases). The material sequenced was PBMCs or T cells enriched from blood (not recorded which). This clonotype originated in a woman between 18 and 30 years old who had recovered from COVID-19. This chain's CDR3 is CASSEARGDTQYF. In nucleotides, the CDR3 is TGTGCCAGCAGTGAAGCGCGGGGAGATACGCAGTATTTT.